A single sample gave rise to the 6 T cell receptor beta chains below, sequenced in a study of blood T cell repertoires in COVID-19. TCRdb keeps only in-frame clones here, not all; method: immunoSEQ multiplex PCR. This sample has under 250,000 clones; 88% occur once, and the top ten carry roughly 1.4%. The sample consisted of peripheral blood. All receptors derive from a man aged 80 or over with acute or convalescent COVID-19.

The chain couples TRBV15 to TRBJ1-3; no definite D call. V was clipped by 3 bases and J by 0 bases, with 9 bases between them. In germline, CDR1 is LNHNV, CDR2 YYDKDF (reference sequence). The CDR3 length is 15 residues. CDR3 loop: CATSRTWSSGNTIYF. The CDR3 nucleotides are TGTGCCACCAGCAGGACCTGGAGCTCTGGAAACACCATATATTTT.

The rearrangement joins TRBV2 to TRBJ2-3, with 11 bases lining up with TRBD2. CDR1 SNHLY and CDR2 FYNNEI come from the germline V gene. This CDR3 contains 18 residues. Trimming at V came to 2 bases and at J to 4 bases, leaving 11 bases not matched to a gene. CDR3 in amino acids: CASSEKETSGVPPDTQYF. The CDR3 DNA reads TGTGCCAGCAGTGAAAAGGAGACTAGCGGGGTCCCTCCAGATACGCAGTATTTT.

V and J are TRBV28 and TRBJ2-1; the D gene is possibly TRBD1 (6 bases). The V gene lost 2 bases and the J gene lost 10 bases, with 9 bases spanning the gap. Germline CDR1 MDHEN, CDR2 SYDVKM. CDR3 length equals 12 residues. CDR3 sequence (DNA): TGTGCCAGCAGTTTAATACAGGGAGAGCAGTTCTTC. Translated: CASSLIQGEQFF.

V and J are TRBV6-5 and TRBJ2-1; 11 bases fit TRBD1. Per germline, CDR1 MNHEY and CDR2 SVGAGI. The CDR3 loop spans 13 amino acids. Losses at the gene ends were 11 bases for V and 7 bases for J; bases not matched to a gene: 7. Here the CDR3 DNA reads TGTGCCTCGAAGGGACAGGGGGAAAATGAGCAGTTCTTC. Its protein product is CASKGQGENEQFF.

In its sample, this clone was seen once. CDR3 sequence (DNA): TGTGCCAGCAGCTTACCCAGGGCCACTAATGAAAAACTGTTTTTT. This gives the protein CASSLPRATNEKLFF. The rearrangement uses TRBV7-9 and TRBJ1-4, with D maybe TRBD1 (5 bases). There are 15 residues in the CDR3. Germline loops: CDR1 SEHNR, CDR2 FQNEAQ (reference sequence). Trimming removed 2 bases at V and 2 bases at J, with 9 bases between.

This clone occurred a few times. The J gene is TRBJ2-7, the V gene TRBV20-1, with D uncertain. The CDR3 has 11 residues. Germline V gene lookup returns CDR1 DFQATT and CDR2 SNEGSKA (reference sequence). The V end lost 8 bases, the J end lost 3 bases, and 11 bases lay between the germline ends. This CDR3 is CSWRSDYEQYF. The CDR3 DNA sequence: TGCAGTTGGCGCAGCGACTACGAGCAGTACTTC.